This entry lists 23 T cell receptor beta chains sequenced from one sample in a study of blood T cell repertoires in COVID-19 (dated by TCRdb to about 2020). The library was prepared using the immunoSEQ multiplex PCR assay. TCRdb retrieved this table from immuneACCESS and kept in-frame rearrangements only. Not all clones are present; in checked studies, unresolved V genes account for under half, and no reason is known for the remainder. The sample records about 150,000 clones, over 75% of which are singletons. About 6.9% of the sample comes from the top ten. The sample comprised peripheral blood. These receptors were taken from an elderly man with COVID-19, enrolled during active disease.

CDR3 sequence: CASSFSRTGEGGGYTF. Written as DNA, the CDR3 is TGTGCCAGCAGCTTTTCCCGGACAGGGGAAGGTGGTGGCTACACCTTC. The rearrangement links TRBV7-9 to TRBJ1-2; 9 nucleotides align to TRBD1. CDR1 and CDR2 from the germline V gene are SEHNR and FQNEAQ (reference sequence). This CDR3 comprises 16 residues. The V and J ends lost 3 bases and 7 bases, in that order; junction bases with no gene match: 12.

The chain joins TRBV7-9 to TRBJ1-4, with a weak D call TRBD1 (5 bases). The germline V and J ends were trimmed by 5 bases and 8 bases, with 15 bases remaining between them. The CDR3 length is 14 residues. Germline V gene lookup returns CDR1 SEHNR and CDR2 FQNEAQ (reference sequence). The CDR3 DNA reads TGTGCCAGCAGCCTCGGTGGCGGGGGGGAAAAACTGTTTTTT. It translates to CASSLGGGGEKLFF.

This chain links TRBV5-1 with TRBJ1-2; 7 bases align to TRBD1. The germline gives CDR1 SGHRS, CDR2 YFSETQ. CDR3 length: 12 residues. Trimming at V came to 7 bases and at J to 3 bases, leaving 3 bases not matched to a gene. CDR3 amino acids: CASGTGDYGYTF. The CDR3 DNA reads TGCGCCAGCGGTACAGGGGACTATGGCTACACCTTC.

The chain recombines TRBV12-3 or TRBV12-4 with TRBJ2-5, with 7 bases that match TRBD1. V dropped 3 bases and J dropped 2; count of bases not matched to a gene: 0. The CDR3 has 13 amino acids. The CDR3 DNA is TGTGCCAGCAGTTTGGGACAGCAAGAGACCCAGTACTTC. It codes for CASSLGQQETQYF.

The chain recombines TRBV7-2 with TRBJ2-1; D remains unclear. Between the trimmed V and J ends, which lost 3 bases and 4 bases, there was a span of 10 bases. Per germline, CDR1 SGHTA and CDR2 FQGNSA. The CDR3 sequence is 14 residues long. The CDR3 DNA follows: TGTGCCAGCAGCTTCGGTAGCCCATACAATGAGCAGTTCTTC. As protein: CASSFGSPYNEQFF.

The rearrangement links TRBV7-8 to TRBJ2-7, with 7 bases aligning to TRBD2. V was pared by 1 base and J by 0 bases, with 3 bases of the junction left unmatched. CDR1 and CDR2 (germline): SGHVS, FQNEAQ. The CDR3 covers 15 residues. The CDR3 region is CASSLEAGSSYEQYF. The CDR3, as DNA: TGTGCCAGCAGCTTAGAAGCGGGGTCCTCCTACGAGCAGTACTTC.

The V and J genes are TRBV6-6 and TRBJ1-2; 8 bases agree with TRBD1. The CDR3 spans 13 residues. Germline V gives CDR1 MNHNY, CDR2 SVGAGI (reference sequence). Trimming removed 4 bases from V and 8 bases from J; junction bases left unmatched: 6. The DNA of the CDR3 is TGTGCCAGCAGTTCCGACAGGGGAGAGGGCTACACCTTC. It translates to CASSSDRGEGYTF.

V and J are TRBV5-5 and TRBJ1-5, with TRBD1 as a possible D gene (6 bases). Germline CDR1 reads SGHKS; CDR2 reads YYEKEE (reference sequence). The CDR3 is 15 amino acids. Trimming removed 0 bases from V and 5 bases from J, with 12 bases in between. DNA for the CDR3: TGTGCCAGCAGCTTGGTAGGGGCAGGGGATCAGCCCCAGCATTTT. Amino acid sequence: CASSLVGAGDQPQHF.

The rearrangement uses TRBV5-5 and TRBJ1-6; no clear D. The CDR3 length is 16 residues. Trimming removed 2 bases from V and 7 bases from J, with 16 bases in between. CDR1 SGHKS and CDR2 YYEKEE come from the germline V gene (reference sequence). The CDR3 region is CASSFLPAGVNSPLHF. CDR3 DNA: TGTGCCAGCAGCTTCCTCCCGGCAGGCGTAAATTCACCCCTCCACTTT.

The V and J genes are TRBV10-3 and TRBJ1-4, with a possible D match to TRBD1 (5 bases). CDR3 length equals 14 residues. Trimming pared 10 bases from V and 8 bases from J, leaving 20 bases between. Germline values: CDR1 ENHRY, CDR2 SYGVKD. This chain's CDR3 is CATGWTSNEEKLFF. Here the CDR3 DNA reads TGTGCCACCGGTTGGACAAGCAATGAGGAAAAACTGTTTTTT.

The chain links TRBV6-2 or TRBV6-3 to TRBJ1-3; tentatively, D is TRBD1 (6 bases). V lost 5 bases and J 0 bases, leaving 11 bases between the germline ends. Germline-derived CDR1 and CDR2 are MNHEY and SVGEGT. The CDR3 extends over 15 amino acids. The DNA of the CDR3 is TGTGCCAGCAGTAAGGGACACCTCTCTGGAAACACCATATATTTT. Amino acid sequence: CASSKGHLSGNTIYF.

The rearrangement uses TRBV5-6 and TRBJ2-7; unclear D gene. CDR1 and CDR2 (germline): SGHDT, YYEEEE. This CDR3 region has 14 residues. Trimming took off 0 bases at V and 0 bases at J, with 7 bases between the two ends. The CDR3 spells CASSLATVSYEQYF. The CDR3 nucleotides are TGTGCCAGCAGCTTGGCCACAGTCTCCTACGAGCAGTACTTC.

This chain connects TRBV6-4 to TRBJ1-2, with a tentative D call TRBD1 (6 bases). Germline V gene sequence: CDR1 MRHNA, CDR2 SNTAGT. V was trimmed by 0 bases and J by 11 bases, leaving 13 bases between them. The CDR3 contains 13 residues. CDR3 amino acids: CASSDSGRGWYTF. CDR3 coding DNA: TGTGCCAGCAGTGACTCGGGCAGGGGTTGGTACACCTTC.

V is TRBV6-2 or TRBV6-3 and J is TRBJ2-7; tentatively, D is TRBD1 (6 bases). Per the germline V gene, CDR1 is MNHEY and CDR2 is SVGEGT. The CDR3 is 16 amino acids. V dropped 0 bases and J dropped 0 bases, with 12 bases sitting between them. This CDR3 is CASSYSITQGSYEQYF. CDR3 DNA: TGTGCCAGCAGTTACTCGATCACACAGGGCTCCTACGAGCAGTACTTC.

This chain links TRBV6-2 or TRBV6-3 with TRBJ2-3, with TRBD1 matching over 7 bases. Trimming removed 7 bases from V and 0 bases from J; junction bases left unmatched: 7. The CDR3 covers 15 residues. In germline, CDR1 is MNHEY, CDR2 SVGEGT. The CDR3: CASTPGQLSTDTQYF. The CDR3 nucleotides are TGTGCCAGCACCCCGGGACAGCTGAGCACAGATACGCAGTATTTT.

The chain is built from TRBV18 and TRBJ1-2, with TRBD1 matching 7 bases. The germline V gene has CDR1 KGHSH and CDR2 LQKENI. The CDR3 runs 14 residues. Trimming at V came to 2 bases and at J to 3 bases, leaving 3 bases not matched to a gene. CDR3 sequence (DNA): TGTGCCAGCTCACCAAACGACAGGGACTATGGCTACACCTTC. Amino acid sequence: CASSPNDRDYGYTF.

The chain couples TRBV18 to TRBJ1-1; D uncertain. Germline V lookup: CDR1 KGHSH, CDR2 LQKENI. V lost 6 bases to trimming and J lost 1 base, with 12 bases between them. The length of the CDR3 is 14 residues. The CDR3 DNA follows: TGTGCCAGCTCTCCCAATCAGGAGAACACTGAAGCTTTCTTT. Protein product: CASSPNQENTEAFF.

This clone appeared once. This chain connects TRBV7-3 to TRBJ1-2, with 10 bases aligning to TRBD1. V trimming: 5 bases; J trimming: 4 bases; junction bases outside the gene matches: 7. Germline CDR1 is SGHTA and CDR2 is FQGTGA. The CDR3 loop spans 15 amino acids. The CDR3 region is CASSTTGGTRYGYTF. CDR3 bases: TGTGCCAGCAGCACGACAGGGGGCACTCGCTATGGCTACACCTTC.

This clone has ten or more counts. J is TRBJ2-7 and V is TRBV7-9; D possibly corresponds to TRBD2 (6 bases). In germline, CDR1 is SEHNR, CDR2 FQNEAQ (reference sequence). This CDR3 comprises 14 residues. The V end was cut by 4 bases, the J end by 0 bases, with 10 bases between. CDR3 sequence: CASSSAGSSYEQYF. Written as DNA, the CDR3 is TGTGCCAGCAGCTCGGCCGGGAGCTCCTACGAGCAGTACTTC.

The chain has TRBV5-1 and TRBJ2-2; 10 nucleotides agree with TRBD2. Germline trimming cut 1 base from V and 5 bases from J; bases unmatched to any gene: 8. This CDR3 contains 17 residues. Germline values: CDR1 SGHRS, CDR2 YFSETQ. Here the CDR3 DNA reads TGCGCCAGCAGCTTGTGCCTAGCGGGGGTCTGTACCGGGGAGCTGTTTTTT. It specifies CASSLCLAGVCTGELFF.

This clone has a handful of counts. The chain recombines TRBV2 with TRBJ1-2, with D unresolved. The CDR3 contains 12 residues. The ends were cut back, 4 bases at V and 2 bases at J, with 5 bases in the middle. The V gene's germline CDR1 is SNHLY and CDR2 FYNNEI. Written as DNA, the CDR3 is TGTGCCAGCAGTGGGGAGAACTATGGCTACACCTTC. Encoded protein: CASSGENYGYTF.

The chain links TRBV27 to TRBJ1-5, with a tentative D call TRBD1 (5 bases). The CDR3 covers 12 residues. Trimming cost V 8 bases and J 5 bases, with 10 bases left between them. Germline V gene lookup returns CDR1 MNHEY and CDR2 SMNVEV (reference sequence). CDR3 nucleotide sequence: TGTGCCAGCGATCAGGGTGATCAGCCCCAGCATTTT. Amino acids: CASDQGDQPQHF.

The chain carries TRBV4-1 and TRBJ2-3, with 8 bases identical to TRBD2. The CDR3 totals 16 residues. Trimming cost V 0 bases and J 4 bases; bases outside gene matches: 6. The germline gives CDR1 MGHRA, CDR2 YSYEKL. The CDR3, as DNA: TGCGCCAGCAGCCAAGAGGCGAGCGGGGGCGCAGATACGCAGTATTTT. Its protein product is CASSQEASGGADTQYF.